Following are 19 T cell receptor beta chains from one sample sequenced in a study of cytomegalovirus exposure and HLA in healthy donors. This PCR relied on a set of 60 Vbeta primers and 13 Jbeta primers. The table came from immunoSEQ multiplex PCR; TCRdb's copy has only in-frame clones and leaves some out. The table shows around 150,000 clones, with about 81% occurring only once. Sequenced input: PBMCs. Source of these receptors: a girl aged 5-17 years in good health and CMV-seropositive.

The V call is TRBV10-3, the J call TRBJ2-3; maybe TRBD2 (5 bases). V was cut by 5 bases and J by 2 bases, with 20 bases left in between. Germline V gene sequence: CDR1 ENHRY, CDR2 SYGVKD. This CDR3 comprises 17 residues. The CDR3 is CAISTINSGVHTDTQYF. The CDR3 region has the DNA TGTGCCATCAGTACGATAAACTCCGGGGTCCACACAGATACGCAGTATTTT.

The rearrangement joins TRBV15 to TRBJ1-1; maybe TRBD1 (6 bases). V lost 0 bases to trimming and J lost 4 bases, with 15 bases between them. CDR1 and CDR2 from the germline V gene are LNHNV and YYDKDF (reference sequence). This CDR3 region has 16 residues. The CDR3 loop is CATSRDGGLFGTEAFF. Written as DNA, the CDR3 is TGTGCCACCAGCAGAGATGGGGGCCTTTTTGGCACTGAAGCTTTCTTT. Filled out from reference TRBV15 and TRBJ1-1, the complete variable domain reads DAMVIQNPRYQVTQFGKPVTLSCSQTLNHNVMYWYQQKSSQAPKLLFHYYDKDFNNEADTPDNFQSRRPNTSFCFLDIRSPGLGDTAMYLCATSRDGGLFGTEAFFGQGTRLTVV.

The V gene is TRBV7-8, the J gene TRBJ2-7; 11 bases map to TRBD1. V lost 3 bases, J lost 6 bases, and 13 bases stayed unmatched. The germline CDR1 and CDR2 sequences are SGHVS and FQNEAQ. The CDR3 sequence is 17 residues long. The CDR3 nucleotides read TGTGCCAGCAGCTTCTACCCGGACAGGGGGCGGATAAGCGAGCAGTACTTC. It specifies CASSFYPDRGRISEQYF.

The chain carries TRBV6-5 and TRBJ1-2, with D perhaps matching TRBD1 (6 bases). Germline V lookup: CDR1 MNHEY, CDR2 SVGAGI. The germline V and J ends were trimmed by 2 bases and 5 bases, with 12 bases remaining between them. The length of the CDR3 is 14 residues. The CDR3 region has the DNA TGTGCCAGCAGTTACACGGAGACAGGTTATGGCTACACCTTC. It yields the protein CASSYTETGYGYTF.

On this clone itself: The DNA is omitted, as the CDR3 cannot be located on it reliably, and the CDR3 follows TCRdb's listing. This chain joins TRBV28 and TRBJ2-5; TRBD1 was called by the table and not checked on the DNA. Germline assignment: CDR1 MDHEN and CDR2 SYDVKM. The CDR3 comprises 14 residues, both ends counted. This CDR3 reads CASSFGPGSYEQYF.

V is TRBV19 and J is TRBJ2-1, with no clear D. V was cut by 5 bases and J by 5 bases, with 7 bases left in between. Germline CDR1 and CDR2: LNHDA and SQIVND (reference sequence). CDR3 size: 12 residues. The CDR3 protein is CASSEENNEQFF. The CDR3 DNA follows: TGTGCCAGTAGTGAAGAGAACAATGAGCAGTTCTTC.

In its sample, this clone was seen a few times. The chain links TRBV21-1 to TRBJ2-5; TRBD2 is the table's D call, not checked against the DNA. TRBV21-1 is a recognized pseudogene. The CDR3 length is 16 residues. DNA for the CDR3: TGTGCCAGCAGCAAAGAGACTAGCGGGGGCCAAGAGACCCAGTACTTC. It yields the protein CASSKETSGGQETQYF.

This clone was seen just once. The chain has TRBV27 and TRBJ1-1; D possibly corresponds to TRBD1 (5 bases). The germline CDR1 and CDR2 sequences are MNHEY and SMNVEV (reference sequence). Trimming took 0 bases from V and 8 from J, leaving 13 bases between them. This CDR3 comprises 14 residues. The CDR3 region is CASSLSIRVGEAFF. In nucleotides, the CDR3 is TGTGCCAGCAGTTTATCGATCAGGGTGGGAGAAGCTTTCTTT.

The gene calls are TRBV10-1 and TRBJ1-1; D is perhaps TRBD1 (5 bases). V lost 0 bases to trimming and J lost 2 bases, with 10 bases between them. Germline V gene data show CDR1 as WNHNN and CDR2 as SYGVQD (reference sequence). CDR3 length equals 15 residues. In DNA, the CDR3 is TGCGCCAGCAGTGAGTCTGGACACCTCAACACTGAAGCTTTCTTT. Amino acid sequence: CASSESGHLNTEAFF.

The rearrangement joins TRBV10-3 to TRBJ1-1; possible D gene TRBD1, 6 bases. This CDR3 has 15 residues. Trimming shortened V by 1 base and J by 2 bases, and 11 bases separated the two germline ends. The V gene's germline CDR1 is ENHRY and CDR2 SYGVKD. This CDR3 reads CAISELTGSNTEAFF. The CDR3 region has the DNA TGTGCCATCAGTGAGTTAACAGGGTCCAACACTGAAGCTTTCTTT.

The chain is built from TRBV6-5 and TRBJ2-1; D may be TRBD1 (6 bases). Trimming pared 7 bases from V and 3 bases from J, leaving 16 bases between. The CDR3 contains 15 residues. Germline CDR1 MNHEY, CDR2 SVGAGI. The CDR3 nucleotides are TGTGCCAGCATGACCTGGGGGACAAGCTACAATGAGCAGTTCTTC. Protein sequence: CASMTWGTSYNEQFF.

The rearrangement uses TRBV5-1 and TRBJ2-3, with 13 positions matching TRBD2. Germline CDR1 is SGHRS and CDR2 is YFSETQ. The CDR3 extends over 17 amino acids. The V segment lost 5 bases and the J segment 6 bases; nucleotides outside the gene matches: 12. The CDR3 DNA is TGCGCCAGCAGTCTCGGACTAGCGGGGGCGTTAGGGGATACGCAGTATTTT. Protein product: CASSLGLAGALGDTQYF.

The chain carries TRBV19 and TRBJ1-5, with 8 bases matching TRBD1. J was trimmed by 6 bases and V by 5 bases; bases with no gene match: 6. This CDR3 has 14 amino acids. Germline values: CDR1 LNHDA, CDR2 SQIVND (reference sequence). The CDR3 DNA is TGTGCCAGTAGTGCAGGACAGGGAGGTCAGCCCCAGCATTTT. Translation: CASSAGQGGQPQHF.

The chain carries TRBV5-4 and TRBJ1-4, with 7 bases fitting TRBD1. Germline CDR1 is SGHNT and CDR2 is YYREEE (reference sequence). There are 15 residues in the CDR3. Germline trimming cut 7 bases from V and 10 bases from J; bases unmatched to any gene: 16. The CDR3 bases are TGTGCCAGCTCCTCGGGGGACAGCCCTAGGGGAAAACTGTTTTTT. Amino acids: CASSSGDSPRGKLFF.

The chain employs TRBV7-2 and TRBJ2-5, with D perhaps matching TRBD1 (6 bases). Germline V gives CDR1 SGHTA, CDR2 FQGNSA. This CDR3 spans 14 amino acids. V was trimmed by 5 bases and J by 1 base, leaving 11 bases between them. This CDR3 is CASSAGQLQETQYF. The CDR3 coding sequence is TGTGCCAGCAGCGCCGGACAGCTCCAAGAGACCCAGTACTTC.

The chain links TRBV28 to TRBJ1-3, with D tentatively TRBD1 (5 bases). Trimming shortened V by 6 bases and J by 2 bases, and 11 bases separated the two germline ends. Germline CDR1 reads MDHEN; CDR2 reads SYDVKM. This CDR3 spans 14 amino acids. In DNA form, the CDR3 reads TGTGCCAGCAGGTCAGGGTCCCCTGGAAACACCATATATTTT. Amino acids: CASRSGSPGNTIYF.

The V call is TRBV7-8, the J call TRBJ2-5, with 16 bases identical to TRBD2. V was clipped by 4 bases and J by 0 bases; unmatched bases: 14. The germline V gene encodes CDR1 SGHVS and CDR2 FQNEAQ. The CDR3 totals 21 residues. In DNA form, the CDR3 reads TGTGCCAGCAGCTACGCCTGGCCGGGACTAGCGGGAGGGAAGTACCAAGAGACCCAGTACTTC. Translation gives CASSYAWPGLAGGKYQETQYF.

J is TRBJ2-1 and V is TRBV28; 12 nucleotides align to TRBD2. In germline, CDR1 is MDHEN, CDR2 SYDVKM. V shed 4 bases, J shed 2 bases, and the junction held 3 bases outside the gene matches. This CDR3 has 16 amino acids. CDR3 region: CASSSLAGGPYNEQFF. The CDR3 bases are TGTGCCAGCAGTTCTCTAGCGGGAGGGCCCTACAATGAGCAGTTCTTC.

This clone was found a few times. CDR3 DNA sequence: TGTACGGGACTCTACTACAATGAGCAGTTCTTC. This sequence encodes CTGLYYNEQFF. The chain has TRBV30 and TRBJ2-1; TRBD2 is a possible D gene (6 bases). This CDR3 is 11 amino acids long. Germline CDR1 and CDR2: GTSNPN and SVGIG (reference sequence).